This T cell receptor beta chain was identified during a study of blood T cell repertoires in COVID-19. The CDR3 spans 15 residues. Trimming left V 0 bases short and J 3 bases short, with 10 bases between. Per the germline V gene, CDR1 is LGHNA and CDR2 is YSLEER. Sequencing was performed with immunoSEQ multiplex PCR; in TCRdb, only in-frame clones are kept and a portion is missing. In the table there are 35,000 to 50,000 clones, 82% of which are singletons. The chain links TRBV4-3 to TRBJ2-3, with D perhaps matching TRBD1 (6 bases). This receptor was taken from a woman aged 70-85 years with acute or convalescent COVID-19. Sequencing was performed on peripheral blood. The CDR3 coding sequence is TGCGCCAGCAGCCAAGAAACGCAGGGGACAGATACGCAGTATTTT. It specifies CASSQETQGTDTQYF.